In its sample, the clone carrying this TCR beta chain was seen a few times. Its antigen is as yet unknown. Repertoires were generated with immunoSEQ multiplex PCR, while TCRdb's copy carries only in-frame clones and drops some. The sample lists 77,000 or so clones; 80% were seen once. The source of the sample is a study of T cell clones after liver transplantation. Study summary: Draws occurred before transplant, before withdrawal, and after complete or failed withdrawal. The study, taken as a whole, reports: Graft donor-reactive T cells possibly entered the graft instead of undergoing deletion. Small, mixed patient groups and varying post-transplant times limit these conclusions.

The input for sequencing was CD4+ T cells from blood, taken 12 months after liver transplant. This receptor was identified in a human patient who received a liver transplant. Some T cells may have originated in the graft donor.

The CDR3 loop is CASNPGLGNQPQHF. CDR3 bases: TGTGCCAGCAACCCTGGACTCGGCAATCAGCCCCAGCATTTT. The chain couples TRBV6-6 to TRBJ1-5, with no clear D. From germline, CDR1 is MNHNY and CDR2 SVGAGI (reference sequence). V lost 7 bases to trimming and J lost 2 bases, with 12 bases between them. The CDR3 consists of 14 residues.